Described below is a single T cell receptor (beta chain) sequence and its context. What it binds is not known. Mismatch with germline at one junction end may stem from a read error. The sample belongs to a study of blood T cells in healthy people across ages. Together with a sample-barcoded 5' primer, a J-beta primer mix was included in a second PCR lasting about 7 to 11 cycles. TCRdb ran MiXCR on the 5' RACE reads and lists one entry per CDR3 protein. The data show around 800,000 distinct CDR3 sequences, around 24% seen once. Total RNA extracted from each sample amounted to at least 5.5 micrograms. This CDR3 region has 13 residues. The germline V gene has CDR1 SQVTM and CDR2 ANQGSEA. Study-level points and caveats: A greater number of naive CD4+ cells and higher diversity distinguished long-lived donors from aged donors.

This sample also belongs to another study, concerning T cells of mothers and their children.

The receptor was isolated from a boy under 18 in good health. This chain uses TRBV29-1 with TRBJ2-4; D may be TRBD2 (6 bases). Sequencing was performed on blood. In DNA form, the CDR3 reads TGTAGCGTCCGGGGACTAGCCAAAAACATTCAGTACTTC. Protein: CSVRGLAKNIQYF.